These 16 T cell receptor beta chains share one sample of origin, sequenced in a study of blood T cell repertoires in COVID-19. Profiled with immunoSEQ multiplex PCR; TCRdb holds only in-frame clones, not every one. The sample holds 52,000 or so clones, more than 75% seen once. Specimen: peripheral blood. The source of these receptors is a man aged 50 to 59 with active or convalescent COVID-19.

The chain combines TRBV28 with TRBJ2-7, with D possibly being TRBD2 (5 bases). CDR1 and CDR2 (germline): MDHEN, SYDVKM. CDR3 length equals 13 residues. Trimming pared 6 bases from V and 4 bases from J, leaving 13 bases between. The CDR3 sequence is CASRISAGYEQYF. As DNA, the CDR3 is TGTGCCAGCAGGATATCGGCGGGTTACGAGCAGTACTTC.

This sequence joins TRBV30 and TRBJ2-7; D is undetermined. Trimming took off 5 bases at V and 6 bases at J, with 20 bases between the two ends. This CDR3 region has 14 residues. CDR1 and CDR2 (germline): GTSNPN, SVGIG (reference sequence). In nucleotides, the CDR3 is TGTGCCTGGGGAATCCCCGGTATCACTATCGAGCAGTACTTC. The encoded protein is CAWGIPGITIEQYF.

The chain has TRBV15 and TRBJ2-2; TRBD1 agrees at 9 bases. J lost 1 base, V lost 3 bases, and 0 bases had no gene match. The CDR3 spans 15 residues. The V gene's germline CDR1 is LNHNV and CDR2 YYDKDF (reference sequence). The CDR3 DNA reads as TGTGCCACCAGCAGGGACAGGGGGAACACCGGGGAGCTGTTTTTT. Translating gives CATSRDRGNTGELFF.

The CDR3 nucleotides are TGTGCCACCTCTCAGGGAGGACTTATCACCGGGGAGCTGTTTTTT. Translated: CATSQGGLITGELFF. The V and J genes are TRBV19 and TRBJ2-2, with D maybe TRBD2 (6 bases). CDR1 is LNHDA, CDR2 SQIVND, per germline (reference sequence). This CDR3 comprises 15 residues. Trimming stripped 10 bases from V and 4 bases from J, with 19 bases between. The full variable domain, in which reference TRBV19 and TRBJ2-2 provide the parts outside the CDR3, is DGGITQSPKYLFRKEGQNVTLSCEQNLNHDAMYWYRQDPGQGLRLIYYSQIVNDFQKGDIAEGYSVSREKKESFPLTVTSAQKNPTAFYLCATSQGGLITGELFFGEGSRLTVL.

The V call is TRBV10-3, the J call TRBJ2-2; 8 bases agree with TRBD2. The CDR3 runs 16 residues. The V gene's germline CDR1 is ENHRY and CDR2 SYGVKD. Unmatched junction bases numbered 9, after V lost 5 bases and J lost 4 bases. The CDR3 loop reads CAISPIAGSGTGELFF. The CDR3, as DNA: TGTGCCATCAGTCCCATAGCGGGGAGCGGCACCGGGGAGCTGTTTTTT.

This chain uses TRBV25-1 with TRBJ1-6; 7 bases map to TRBD1. The CDR3 covers 15 residues. V lost 8 bases and J lost 0; bases outside the gene matches: 4. Germline V CDR1 and CDR2: MGHDK, SYGVNS. The CDR3 region has the DNA TGTGCCAGCCGGGGACAGTTCTCCTATAATTCACCCCTCCACTTT. This sequence encodes CASRGQFSYNSPLHF. The full variable domain, rest sourced from reference TRBV25-1 and TRBJ1-6, is EADIYQTPRYLVIGTGKKITLECSQTMGHDKMYWYQQDPGMELHLIHYSYGVNSTEKGDLSSESTVSRIRTEHFPLTLESARPSHTSQYLCASRGQFSYNSPLHFGNGTRLTVT.

This clone has a single count. V and J are TRBV11-2 and TRBJ1-2; D might be TRBD1 (6 bases). Trimming shortened V by 1 base and J by 8 bases, and 11 bases separated the two germline ends. CDR1 and CDR2 from the germline V gene are SGHAT and FQNNGV. This CDR3 is 13 amino acids long. The CDR3 nucleotides read TGTGCCAGCAGCTTAGCGGCAGGGGTCGGCTACACCTTC. Amino acids: CASSLAAGVGYTF.

This chain links TRBV5-1 with TRBJ1-2, with D unclear. V lost 0 bases to trimming and J lost 4 bases, with 10 bases between them. The V gene's germline CDR1 is SGHRS and CDR2 YFSETQ. CDR3 length: 14 residues. In nucleotides, the CDR3 is TGCGCCAGCAGCTTGGCCGGGGAGGCCTATGGCTACACCTTC. The encoded protein is CASSLAGEAYGYTF.

The sample holds a few counts of this clone. The chain joins TRBV6-5 to TRBJ1-1, with D possibly TRBD1 on 5 matching bases. The CDR3 covers 15 residues. In germline, CDR1 is MNHEY, CDR2 SVGAGI. V dropped 2 bases and J dropped 3 bases, with 13 bases sitting between them. CDR3 coding DNA: TGTGCCAGCAGTTACGGGGCCGGGAGGGACACTGAAGCTTTCTTT. Translation: CASSYGAGRDTEAFF.

This sequence joins TRBV16 and TRBJ1-2, with 9 positions matching TRBD1. The CDR3 has 14 residues. With V trimmed by 3 bases and J by 7 bases, 6 bases remained unmatched. CDR1 is KGHSY and CDR2 is FQNENV in the germline V gene. CDR3 sequence: CASSQPGQGVGYTF. The CDR3, as DNA: TGTGCCAGCAGCCAGCCGGGACAGGGAGTTGGCTACACCTTC.

This clone has a single count. CDR3 sequence (DNA): TGTGCCAGCAGCCCCCGAGGGGGATTTTCCTACAATGAGCAGTTCTTC. It translates to CASSPRGGFSYNEQFF. The V call is TRBV5-4, the J call TRBJ2-1, with D possibly matching TRBD1 (6 bases). CDR3 length: 16 residues. V was cut by 4 bases and J by 1 base, with 15 bases left in between. CDR1 and CDR2 from the germline V gene are SGHNT and YYREEE (reference sequence). Full variable domain (remainder filled in from reference TRBV5-4 and TRBJ2-1): ETGVTQSPTHLIKTRGQQVTLRCSSQSGHNTVSWYQQALGQGPQFIFQYYREEENGRGNFPPRFSGLQFPNYSSELNVNALELDDSALYLCASSPRGGFSYNEQFFGPGTRLTVL.

The chain combines TRBV2 with TRBJ1-2; D is uncertain. Trimming shortened V by 6 bases and J by 8 bases, and 25 bases separated the two germline ends. This CDR3 region has 16 residues. Germline-derived CDR1 and CDR2 are SNHLY and FYNNEI. In DNA, the CDR3 is TGTGCCAGCAGCCCTAACACCCGAGGACCTACGGGGGGCTACACCTTC. It is translated as CASSPNTRGPTGGYTF.

The gene calls are TRBV3-1 (or the pseudogene TRBV3-2) and TRBJ1-3, with D possibly TRBD1 on 5 matching bases. The CDR3 runs to 15 residues. CDR1 and CDR2 (germline): LGHDT, YNNKEL (reference sequence). V lost 5 bases and J 1 base, leaving 12 bases between the germline ends. The CDR3 coding sequence is TGTGCCAGCAGCGATCAGGGTGGTTCTGGAAACACCATATATTTT. Amino acids: CASSDQGGSGNTIYF.

The rearrangement links TRBV14 to TRBJ1-5; D perhaps matches TRBD1 (6 bases). V was cut by 5 bases and J by 7 bases, with 12 bases left in between. The CDR3 is 13 amino acids. The germline V gene encodes CDR1 SGHDN and CDR2 FVKESK. CDR3 protein: CASSSYRDQPQHF. Written as DNA, the CDR3 is TGTGCCAGCAGCAGTTACAGGGACCAGCCCCAGCATTTT.

The V call is TRBV30, the J call TRBJ1-5, with TRBD1 identical over 7 bases. The CDR3 runs to 13 residues. Germline CDR1 GTSNPN, CDR2 SVGIG (reference sequence). The trim removed 3 bases at V and 7 bases at J, leaving 6 bases unmatched. CDR3 in DNA: TGTGCCTGGAGGACAGGGTTCGGGCAGCCCCAGCATTTT. Encoded protein: CAWRTGFGQPQHF. The whole variable domain, filled in from reference TRBV30 and TRBJ1-5, reads SQTIHQWPATLVQPVGSPLSLECTVEGTSNPNLYWYRQAAGRGLQLLFYSVGIGQISSEVPQNLSASRPQDRQFILSSKKLLLSDSGFYLCAWRTGFGQPQHFGDGTRLSIL.

This clone was detected a few times. The gene calls are TRBV19 and TRBJ1-5; a weak D match, TRBD1 (5 bases). Per the germline V gene, CDR1 is LNHDA and CDR2 is SQIVND (reference sequence). Trimming shortened V by 3 bases and J by 3 bases, and 9 bases separated the two germline ends. The CDR3 is 14 residues long. DNA for the CDR3: TGTGCCAGTAGTATCCAGGGCGACAATCAGCCCCAGCATTTT. This gives the protein CASSIQGDNQPQHF.